This T cell receptor (beta chain) was captured by sequencing in a study of cytomegalovirus exposure and HLA in healthy donors. Study outcomes and limitations: The study designated fewer than 200 TCR beta chains cytomegalovirus-associated. Per a later analysis, HLA-associated TCR beta chains showed more clonal expansion than other, equally common TCR beta chains.

J was trimmed by 4 bases and V by 6 bases; bases with no gene match: 3. This CDR3 has 13 amino acids. Germline V CDR1 and CDR2: MNHEY, SMNVEV (reference sequence). This clone appeared a single time. Its antigen remains unknown. In the PCR, 60 Vbeta and 13 Jbeta primers were used. Repertoires were generated with immunoSEQ multiplex PCR, while TCRdb's copy carries only in-frame clones and drops some. This table has about 43,000 clones, roughly 80% appearing once. This chain links TRBV27 with TRBJ2-3; TRBD2 matches at 8 bases. The TCR comes from a man aged 25 to 45 in good health and CMV-seronegative. Sequenced input: PBMCs. CDR3 loop: CASSLTSADTQYF. CDR3 nucleotides: TGTGCCAGCAGCCTGACTAGCGCAGATACGCAGTATTTT.